The sequence of this TCR beta chain was determined in a study of blood T cell repertoires in COVID-19. Trimming cost V 3 bases and J 1 base; bases outside gene matches: 4. The germline CDR1 and CDR2 sequences are SGHTA and FQGNSA. This CDR3 has 15 residues. TCRdb's copy holds only in-frame clones and misses some; the assay was immunoSEQ multiplex PCR. In the table there are roughly 50,000 clones, roughly 89% of which are singletons. Sequencing was performed on peripheral blood. The origin of this receptor is a man older than 75 with acute or convalescent COVID-19. The V call is TRBV7-2, the J call TRBJ2-7, with 9 bases fitting TRBD2. The CDR3 sequence is CASSFASGVSYEQYF. In DNA form, the CDR3 reads TGTGCCAGCAGCTTCGCTAGCGGGGTTTCCTACGAGCAGTACTTC. Together with reference TRBV7-2 and TRBJ2-7, the CDR3 gives the full variable domain: GAGVSQSPSNKVTEKGKDVELRCDPISGHTALYWYRQSLGQGLEFLIYFQGNSAPDKSGLPSDRFSAERTGGSVSTLTIQRTQQEDSAVYLCASSFASGVSYEQYFGPGTRLTVT.